Following are 20 T cell receptor beta chains from one sample sequenced in a study of CD8+CD57+ T cells in acquired aplastic anemia. CD8+CD57+ cell expansion had been shown by flow cytometry in patients chosen for sequencing. Profiles of TCR beta VDJ and CDR3 were generated from a genomic DNA template. MiXCR, applied by TCRdb to the reads, yields one record per CDR3 protein. The sample carries 150,000 to 200,000 distinct CDR3 sequences, about 45% recorded once. Sample: sorted CD4+, CD8+, or CD8+CD57+ T cells (not recorded which) from PBMCs. These receptors were taken from a human donor with aplastic anemia.

This clonotype was seen more than once but under ten times. The chain has TRBV19 and TRBJ1-5; D not certain. This CDR3 is 10 amino acids long. CDR1 is LNHDA and CDR2 is SQIVND in the germline V gene (reference sequence). Trimming took off 10 bases at V and 8 bases at J, with 9 bases between the two ends. Here the CDR3 DNA reads TGTGCCACCACTACTAAGCCCCAGCATTTT. Amino acid sequence: CATTTKPQHF.

About this clonotype itself: At one boundary the junction diverges from the germline segment, which might be a read error. V is TRBV19 and J is TRBJ2-5; 9 nucleotides align to TRBD1. The CDR3 spans 14 residues. Germline-derived CDR1 and CDR2 are LNHDA and SQIVND (reference sequence). The CDR3: CTSSGTGLQETQYF. The CDR3 coding sequence is TGTACCAGTAGTGGGACAGGGCTTCAAGAGACCCAGTACTTC.

This clonotype was counted ten times or more. The V gene is TRBV6-1, the J gene TRBJ1-5; TRBD1 might be the D (6 bases). CDR1 and CDR2 (germline): MNHNS, SASEGT. The CDR3 is 14 amino acids. V was pared by 7 bases and J by 1 base, with 11 bases between. CDR3 residues: CASNEGGSNQPQHF. CDR3 DNA: TGTGCCAGCAACGAAGGGGGGAGCAATCAGCCCCAGCATTTT.

The gene calls are TRBV14 and TRBJ1-3; D may be TRBD1 (6 bases). V lost 2 bases to trimming and J lost 0 bases, with 14 bases between them. The CDR3 length is 17 residues. Germline CDR1 is SGHDN and CDR2 is FVKESK. The CDR3 DNA sequence: TGTGCCAGCAGCCAACGACCGGGACAACACTCTGGAAACACCATATATTTT. Its translation is CASSQRPGQHSGNTIYF.

The count of this clonotype is one. The rearrangement joins TRBV9 to TRBJ2-5; TRBD2 matches 8 bases. The V gene's germline CDR1 is SGDLS and CDR2 YYNGEE. This CDR3 has 16 residues. Unmatched junction bases numbered 13, after V lost 4 bases and J lost 5 bases. In DNA, the CDR3 is TGTGCCAGCAGCCAGGGACTAGGGGGACGGAGGGAGACCCAGTACTTC. Its protein is CASSQGLGGRRETQYF.

The J gene is TRBJ2-7, the V gene TRBV10-3; D may correspond to TRBD1 or TRBD2 (5 bases each). Germline V lookup: CDR1 ENHRY, CDR2 SYGVKD. This CDR3 comprises 13 residues. Written as DNA, the CDR3 is TGTACCATCAGTGAGCCGGACACGGGGGAGCAGTACGTC. It codes for CTISEPDTGEQYV.

This chain joins TRBV19 and TRBJ1-3; D gene uncertain. The germline V gene encodes CDR1 LNHDA and CDR2 SQIVND (reference sequence). There are 14 residues in the CDR3. V lost 3 bases and J lost 4, with 10 bases in between. The CDR3 protein is CASSIVGTGNTIYF. In DNA, the CDR3 is TGTGCCAGTAGTATCGTGGGAACGGGAAACACCATATATTTT.

This chain links TRBV7-8 with TRBJ2-7; D not resolved. Trimming took off 1 base at V and 6 bases at J, with 10 bases between the two ends. The germline CDR1 and CDR2 sequences are SGHVS and FQNEAQ. The CDR3 has 13 residues. The CDR3 nucleotides read TGTGCCAGCAGCTTAGACATTTCCCCCGAGCAGTACGTC. It encodes CASSLDISPEQYV.

Many counts were recorded for this clonotype. The chain is built from TRBV28 and TRBJ1-5, with a possible D match to TRBD1 (6 bases). The CDR3 sequence is 14 residues long. Germline lookup yields CDR1 MDHEN and CDR2 SYDVKM. Between the trimmed V and J ends, which lost 4 bases and 3 bases, there was a span of 10 bases. The CDR3 reads CASSSGGSNQPQHF. The CDR3, as DNA: TGTGCCAGCAGTTCTGGGGGCTCCAATCAGCCCCAGCATTTT.

This clonotype was seen repeatedly, ten times or more. The V and J genes are TRBV6-1 and TRBJ1-5; weak D call: TRBD1 (5 bases). Germline loops: CDR1 MNHNS, CDR2 SASEGT. The CDR3 contains 16 residues. V was pared by 5 bases and J by 1 base, with 15 bases between. CDR3 sequence: CASSSPSGGSNQPQHF. The CDR3 nucleotides are TGTGCCAGCAGTTCGCCCTCGGGGGGGAGCAATCAGCCCCAGCATTTT.

This clonotype was counted at least ten times. The chain is built from TRBV15 and TRBJ1-4, with D hard to call. CDR3 length: 15 residues. V lost 5 bases to trimming and J lost 0 bases, with 10 bases between them. Looked up from germline, CDR1 is LNHNV and CDR2 is YYDKDF (reference sequence). CDR3: CATSVRRTTNEKLFF. The CDR3 coding sequence is TGTGCCACCAGCGTCAGGCGGACAACTAATGAAAAACTGTTTTTT.

This clonotype was recorded only once. J is TRBJ2-3 and V is TRBV20-1, with D possibly matching TRBD2 (6 bases). The CDR3 length is 15 residues. Trimming pared 1 base from V and 0 bases from J, leaving 11 bases between. Germline CDR1 and CDR2: DFQATT and SNEGSKA (reference sequence). The DNA for the CDR3 is TGCAGTGCTAGAGCGAGGGACTGGAGCACAGATACGCAGTATTTT. It encodes CSARARDWSTDTQYF.

This chain connects TRBV20-1 to TRBJ1-2, with D unclear. The germline V gene has CDR1 DFQATT and CDR2 SNEGSKA (reference sequence). Trimming took off 7 bases at V and 2 bases at J, with 8 bases between the two ends. This CDR3 has 11 residues. The CDR3 DNA follows: TGCAGTGGATGTAGGAACTATGGCTACACCTTC. It is translated as CSGCRNYGYTF.

The chain uses TRBV29-1 and TRBJ1-1; 9 nucleotides align to TRBD1. V gave up 6 bases and J gave up 3 bases; unmatched junction bases: 5. This CDR3 contains 13 residues. Looked up from germline, CDR1 is SQVTM and CDR2 is ANQGSEA. The CDR3 sequence: CSVNRGPDTEAFF. The DNA of the CDR3 is TGCAGCGTGAACAGGGGGCCGGACACTGAAGCTTTCTTT.

The sample holds a few counts of this clonotype. The chain links TRBV18 to TRBJ2-5; perhaps TRBD1 as D (7 bases). This CDR3 is built from 14 residues. Trimming shortened V by 5 bases and J by 2 bases, and 12 bases separated the two germline ends. CDR1 KGHSH and CDR2 LQKENI come from the germline V gene. The CDR3 reads CASSASGGQETQYF. The CDR3 nucleotides read TGTGCCAGCTCAGCCTCAGGGGGGCAAGAGACCCAGTACTTC.

This clonotype has a count of ten or more. The gene calls are TRBV2 and TRBJ1-1; no firm D call. The CDR3 consists of 13 residues. Looked up from germline, CDR1 is SNHLY and CDR2 is FYNNEI. Trimming stripped 1 base from V and 3 bases from J, with 6 bases between. CDR3 region: CASSEVRDTEAFF. Here the CDR3 DNA reads TGTGCCAGCAGTGAAGTACGGGACACTGAAGCTTTCTTT. The whole variable domain, filled in from reference TRBV2 and TRBJ1-1, reads EPEVTQTPSHQVTQMGQEVILRCVPISNHLYFYWYRQILGQKVEFLVSFYNNEISEKSEIFDDQFSVERPDGSNFTLKIRSTKLEDSAMYFCASSEVRDTEAFFGQGTRLTVV.

This clonotype was seen many times. The chain is built from TRBV19 and TRBJ1-2; D is unresolved. The CDR3 is 13 amino acids. The V end was cut by 7 bases, the J end by 2 bases, with 11 bases between. CDR1 is LNHDA and CDR2 is SQIVND in the germline V gene (reference sequence). CDR3 sequence (DNA): TGTGCCAGTACCCCCTCCTCCAACTATGGCTACACCTTC. The encoded protein is CASTPSSNYGYTF. Full variable domain (outside the CDR3, taken from reference TRBV19 and TRBJ1-2): DGGITQSPKYLFRKEGQNVTLSCEQNLNHDAMYWYRQDPGQGLRLIYYSQIVNDFQKGDIAEGYSVSREKKESFPLTVTSAQKNPTAFYLCASTPSSNYGYTFGSGTRLTVV.

This clonotype was detected ten times or more. V usage is TRBV19 and J usage is TRBJ2-5; D not resolved. The CDR3 extends over 11 amino acids. CDR1 is LNHDA and CDR2 is SQIVND in the germline V gene (reference sequence). V gave up 3 bases and J gave up 4 bases, with 3 bases separating them. The CDR3 DNA sequence: TGTGCCAGTAGTATGGGAGAGACCCAGTACTTC. Translating it yields CASSMGETQYF.

On this clonotype itself: This sequence may be a read error, since a much larger clone differs from it by one base. The chain has TRBV5-8 and TRBJ1-1; no definite D call. The CDR3 consists of 14 residues. Germline loops: CDR1 SGHTS, CDR2 YDEGEE. The CDR3 nucleotides read TGCGCCAGCAGCAGACTTTTGGTGAACATTGAAGCTTTCTTT. It encodes CASSRLLVNIEAFF.

CDR3 nucleotide sequence: TGTGCCAGTAGTATCGGGATAATACGACACCGGAACGGCGGGGAGCTGTTTTTT. Its translation is CASSIGIIRHRNGGELFF. This chain uses TRBV19 with TRBJ2-2; the D gene is possibly TRBD2 (5 bases). V dropped 3 bases and J dropped 7 bases, with 24 bases sitting between them. CDR3 length: 18 residues. Germline V CDR1 and CDR2: LNHDA, SQIVND (reference sequence).